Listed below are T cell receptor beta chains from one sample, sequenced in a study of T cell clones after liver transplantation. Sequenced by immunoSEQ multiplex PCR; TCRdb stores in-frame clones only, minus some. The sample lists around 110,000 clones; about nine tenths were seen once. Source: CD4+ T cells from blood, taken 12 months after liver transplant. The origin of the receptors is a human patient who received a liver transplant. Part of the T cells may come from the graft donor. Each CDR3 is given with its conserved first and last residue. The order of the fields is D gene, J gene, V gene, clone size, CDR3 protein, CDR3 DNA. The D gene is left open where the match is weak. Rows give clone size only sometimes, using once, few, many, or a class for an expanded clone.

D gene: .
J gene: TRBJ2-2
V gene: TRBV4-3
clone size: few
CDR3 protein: CASSQDASNTGELFF
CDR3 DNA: TGCGCCAGCAGCCAAGATGCTAGCAACACCGGGGAGCTGTTTTTT

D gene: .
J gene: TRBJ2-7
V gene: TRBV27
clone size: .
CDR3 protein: CASSLGIWGARGEQYF
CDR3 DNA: TGTGCCAGCAGTTTAGGAATCTGGGGAGCTAGGGGGGAGCAGTACTTC

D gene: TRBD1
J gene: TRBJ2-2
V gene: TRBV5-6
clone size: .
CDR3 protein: CASSPGTGVTGELFF
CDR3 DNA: TGTGCCAGCAGTCCCGGGACAGGGGTCACCGGGGAGCTGTTTTTT

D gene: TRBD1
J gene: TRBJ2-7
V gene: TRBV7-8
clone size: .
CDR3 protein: CASSYRDRAYEQYF
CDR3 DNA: TGTGCCAGCAGCTACCGGGACAGGGCCTACGAGCAGTACTTC

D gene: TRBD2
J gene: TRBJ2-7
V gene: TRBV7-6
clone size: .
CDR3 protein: CASSGLAGGGTYEQYF
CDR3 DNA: TGTGCCAGCAGCGGGCTAGCGGGAGGAGGCACCTACGAGCAGTACTTC

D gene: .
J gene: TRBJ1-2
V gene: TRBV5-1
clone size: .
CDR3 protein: CASSLGRNYGYTF
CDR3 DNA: TGCGCCAGCAGCTTGGGCCGAAACTATGGCTACACCTTC

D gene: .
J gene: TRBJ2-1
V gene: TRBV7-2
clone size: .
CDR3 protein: CASSLFTLGEQFF
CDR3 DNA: TGTGCCAGCAGCTTATTTACGCTAGGTGAGCAGTTCTTC

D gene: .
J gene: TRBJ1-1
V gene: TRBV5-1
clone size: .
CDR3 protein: CASSEGLMNTEAFF
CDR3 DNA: TGCGCCAGCAGCGAGGGACTTATGAACACTGAAGCTTTCTTT

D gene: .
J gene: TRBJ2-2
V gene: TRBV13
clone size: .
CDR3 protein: CASRAVNTGELFF
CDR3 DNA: TGTGCCAGCAGAGCAGTTAACACCGGGGAGCTGTTTTTT

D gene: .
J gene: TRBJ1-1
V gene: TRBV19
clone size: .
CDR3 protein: CASSIRWANTEAFF
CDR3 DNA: TGTGCCAGTAGTATTCGCTGGGCTAACACTGAAGCTTTCTTT